This T cell receptor beta chain derives from a study of cytomegalovirus exposure and HLA in healthy donors. Study as a whole: Among the roughly 430 genotyped donors, less than 85% were placed in the Caucasian-associated ancestry cluster.

Trimming cost V 5 bases and J 1 base; bases outside gene matches: 6. The CDR3 length is 15 residues. Per germline, CDR1 LNHDA and CDR2 SQIVND (reference sequence). PCR was performed using 60 Vbeta and 13 Jbeta primers. Clones were sequenced by immunoSEQ multiplex PCR, and TCRdb holds only the in-frame ones, with some missing. The repertoire has 150,000 or so clones, 65% to 85% of them found once; the top ten carry 4.5%. Study observations and caveats: In a later analysis, TCR beta V- and J-gene trimming showed a link to a missense DCLRE1C variant. Overall, around 160 TCR beta chains were annotated as cytomegalovirus-associated. There were some public TCRs occurring in many donors, but most TCR sequences were rare.

Worth noting for this clone: Its antigen is not identified.

V gene TRBV19 combines with J gene TRBJ1-1, with 8 bases identical to TRBD1. Sequencing input: PBMCs. The sequence derives from a woman in her forties or fifties in good health and CMV-seropositive. The CDR3, as DNA: TGTGCCAGTAGTCAGACCGGGACAGGGAACACTGAAGCTTTCTTT. Translating gives CASSQTGTGNTEAFF. Full variable domain (missing parts from reference TRBV19 and TRBJ1-1): DGGITQSPKYLFRKEGQNVTLSCEQNLNHDAMYWYRQDPGQGLRLIYYSQIVNDFQKGDIAEGYSVSREKKESFPLTVTSAQKNPTAFYLCASSQTGTGNTEAFFGQGTRLTVV.